The next 26 T cell receptor beta chains were all read from a single sample in a study of brain T cells in children with intractable seizures. Using immunoSEQ multiplex PCR, the repertoire was profiled, and TCRdb retains in-frame clones only, with some absent. The sample consists of 340,000 or so clones, about 93% of them appearing once. The time point is: blood from clinic visit 5 months post-surgery; TSC patient then seizure free. The sequenced sample was peripheral blood, obtained roughly 5 months after surgery. The receptors stem from a boy younger than two with tuberous sclerosis and intractable seizures.

This sequence joins TRBV14 and TRBJ2-7, with D perhaps assigned TRBD1 or TRBD2 (5 bases each). The CDR3 is 14 residues long. V lost 5 bases and J 1 base, leaving 12 bases between the germline ends. Germline V gene sequence: CDR1 SGHDN, CDR2 FVKESK. CDR3 coding DNA: TGTGCCAGCAGCTCCGGGGCAGATTCCTACGAGCAGTACTTC. It is translated as CASSSGADSYEQYF.

This chain links TRBV27 with TRBJ2-3; possibly TRBD2 for D (5 bases). From germline, CDR1 is MNHEY and CDR2 SMNVEV (reference sequence). V lost 3 bases and J 10 bases, leaving 11 bases between the germline ends. The CDR3 is 12 residues long. CDR3 region: CASSLGAGPQYF. The CDR3 coding sequence is TGTGCCAGCAGTTTGGGCGCGGGCCCGCAGTATTTT.

J is TRBJ1-1 and V is TRBV3-1 (or the pseudogene TRBV3-2); 8 bases match TRBD1. The CDR3 loop spans 13 amino acids. Per germline, CDR1 LGHDT and CDR2 YNNKEL (reference sequence). V trimming: 3 bases; J trimming: 7 bases; junction bases outside the gene matches: 4. The CDR3 DNA follows: TGTGCCAGCAGCCAGACAGGGGAGAGTGAAGCTTTCTTT. Its translation is CASSQTGESEAFF.

V usage is TRBV3-1 (or the pseudogene TRBV3-2) and J usage is TRBJ2-7; 7 bases line up with TRBD1. Germline CDR1 LGHDT, CDR2 YNNKEL (reference sequence). V was clipped by 4 bases and J by 0 bases; unmatched bases: 6. The CDR3 runs 15 residues. The CDR3 is CASSLPGTVSYEQYF. The CDR3 DNA follows: TGTGCCAGCAGCCTCCCCGGGACAGTCTCCTACGAGCAGTACTTC.

The gene calls are TRBV29-1 and TRBJ2-1; 9 bases match TRBD2. J was trimmed by 6 bases and V by 0 bases; bases with no gene match: 6. In germline, CDR1 is SQVTM, CDR2 ANQGSEA. The length of the CDR3 is 15 residues. The CDR3 DNA sequence: TGCAGCGTTGAAGATTTAAGCGGGGGGTCCAATGAGCAGTTCTTC. It codes for CSVEDLSGGSNEQFF.

The V gene is TRBV6-5, the J gene TRBJ2-7; D might be TRBD2 (5 bases). Deletions cut 7 bases from V and 2 bases from J, with 18 bases between. The germline CDR1 and CDR2 sequences are MNHEY and SVGAGI. CDR3 length: 15 residues. The CDR3 sequence is CASNKRAASTYEQYF. The CDR3 DNA sequence: TGTGCCAGCAACAAAAGGGCGGCTAGCACCTACGAGCAGTACTTC.

The chain combines TRBV5-4 with TRBJ1-6; 11 nucleotides align to TRBD1. The length of the CDR3 is 14 residues. Germline V gene lookup returns CDR1 SGHNT and CDR2 YYREEE (reference sequence). Trimming removed 5 bases from V and 7 bases from J; junction bases left unmatched: 2. The CDR3 nucleotides read TGTGCCAGCAGGCGGACAGGGGGCAATTCACCCCTCCACTTT. As protein: CASRRTGGNSPLHF.

This clone was picked up a small number of times. The chain links TRBV27 to TRBJ1-1; D might be TRBD1 (5 bases). V lost 1 base to trimming and J lost 7 bases, with 10 bases between them. Germline loops: CDR1 MNHEY, CDR2 SMNVEV (reference sequence). CDR3 length: 13 residues. In nucleotides, the CDR3 is TGTGCCAGCAGTTTATGGGTTGGGGGTGAAGCTTTCTTT. Translation gives CASSLWVGGEAFF.

This clone was seen only a few times. The chain employs TRBV13 and TRBJ1-5; the D gene is possibly TRBD1 (6 bases). This CDR3 is built from 14 residues. Germline V gene lookup returns CDR1 PRHDT and CDR2 FYEKMQ (reference sequence). V was cut by 0 bases and J by 4 bases, with 7 bases left in between. The CDR3 nucleotides are TGTGCCAGCAGCTTAGGAACAGGGAATCAGCCCCAGCATTTT. This encodes CASSLGTGNQPQHF.

The V and J genes are TRBV7-9 and TRBJ2-7; D ambiguous. Trimming shortened V by 1 base and J by 3 bases, and 7 bases separated the two germline ends. This CDR3 is 13 amino acids long. Germline assignment: CDR1 SEHNR and CDR2 FQNEAQ (reference sequence). CDR3 sequence: CASSLEVNYEQYF. DNA for the CDR3: TGTGCCAGCAGCTTAGAGGTCAACTACGAGCAGTACTTC.

The chain employs TRBV5-6 and TRBJ2-6; the D gene is possibly TRBD1 (5 bases). V lost 4 bases to trimming and J lost 1 base, with 15 bases between them. Germline CDR1 and CDR2: SGHDT and YYEEEE. There are 17 residues in the CDR3. The CDR3 sequence is CASSPRRVGSGANVLTF. In nucleotides, the CDR3 is TGTGCCAGCAGCCCCCGCAGGGTGGGATCTGGGGCCAACGTCCTGACTTTC.

The rearrangement uses TRBV14 and TRBJ2-7; D gene ambiguous. V lost 1 base and J lost 0, with 4 bases in between. This CDR3 has 13 residues. CDR1 and CDR2 from the germline V gene are SGHDN and FVKESK. The CDR3 protein is CASSQVNSYEQYF. The CDR3 coding sequence is TGTGCCAGCAGCCAAGTAAACTCCTACGAGCAGTACTTC.

The gene calls are TRBV7-3 and TRBJ1-5; D is uncertain. CDR3 length: 13 residues. The germline V gene has CDR1 SGHTA and CDR2 FQGTGA. V was shortened by 5 bases and J by 1 base, with 6 bases between the two germline ends. The CDR3 nucleotides read TGTGCCAGCAGCCTCTCGAGCAATCAGCCCCAGCATTTT. Residues: CASSLSSNQPQHF.

V usage is TRBV4-2 and J usage is TRBJ2-1; D is uncertain. The CDR3 consists of 13 residues. Trimming removed 0 bases from V and 12 bases from J, with 12 bases in between. CDR1 LGHNA and CDR2 YNFKEQ come from the germline V gene. The CDR3 is CASSQDVVMLQFF. The CDR3 region has the DNA TGTGCCAGCAGCCAAGATGTGGTTATGTTGCAGTTCTTC.

This chain joins TRBV18 and TRBJ2-1; 15 nucleotides align to TRBD2. Germline V gives CDR1 KGHSH, CDR2 LQKENI. The CDR3 extends over 19 amino acids. J was trimmed by 1 base and V by 3 bases; bases with no gene match: 7. The CDR3 bases are TGTGCCAGCTCACCGAGGGGACTAGCGGGAGGCCTGTCCTACAATGAGCAGTTCTTC. Translation: CASSPRGLAGGLSYNEQFF.

The genes are TRBV28 and TRBJ1-3; D is uncertain. This CDR3 contains 14 residues. Germline CDR1 is MDHEN and CDR2 is SYDVKM. V was trimmed by 2 bases and J by 0 bases, leaving 5 bases between them. The CDR3 sequence: CASSLSYSGNTIYF. DNA for the CDR3: TGTGCCAGCAGTTTAAGCTACTCTGGAAACACCATATATTTT.

Concerning this clone itself: At one end the junction does not follow the germline gene, possibly because of a read error. CDR3 in amino acids: CTSGPTSTETQYF. CDR3 nucleotide sequence: TGTACTAGTGGCCCCACCTCTACGGAGACCCAGTACTTC. The chain links TRBV12-5 to TRBJ2-5; TRBD2 might be the D (5 bases). CDR3 length: 13 residues. Germline V CDR1 and CDR2: LGHNT, FRNRAP.

This sequence joins TRBV6-1 and TRBJ2-1, with a tentative D call TRBD2 (6 bases). Per the germline V gene, CDR1 is MNHNS and CDR2 is SASEGT. The CDR3 sequence is 12 residues long. Deletions cut 10 bases from V and 7 bases from J, with 14 bases between. The CDR3 DNA sequence: TGTGCCATCCGGACTACTGGAAATGAGCAGTTCTTC. Translated: CAIRTTGNEQFF.

V is TRBV24-1 and J is TRBJ1-5; D call uncertain. Germline loops: CDR1 KGHDR, CDR2 SFDVKD. CDR3 length: 12 amino acids. Trimming cost V 10 bases and J 4 bases, with 10 bases left between them. Here the CDR3 reads CATIDANQPQHF. The CDR3 coding sequence is TGTGCCACTATCGACGCTAATCAGCCCCAGCATTTT.

This clone was observed a few times. This chain uses TRBV14 with TRBJ1-2, with TRBD1 as a possible D gene (5 bases). Germline-derived CDR1 and CDR2 are SGHDN and FVKESK. CDR3 size: 13 residues. Trimming stripped 0 bases from V and 3 bases from J, with 5 bases between. CDR3 nucleotides: TGTGCCAGCAGCCAAGACAGGGACTATGGCTACACCTTC. Its protein product is CASSQDRDYGYTF.

The rearrangement links TRBV6-5 to TRBJ1-1, with D tentatively TRBD1 (6 bases). V shed 7 bases and J shed 5 bases, with 20 bases lying between them. This CDR3 is 15 amino acids long. Germline V CDR1 and CDR2: MNHEY, SVGAGI. CDR3 residues: CASTTLGGIWTEAFF. The CDR3 nucleotides are TGTGCCAGCACCACCTTAGGGGGAATTTGGACTGAAGCTTTCTTT.

The chain joins TRBV5-6 to TRBJ1-2; D unclear. The CDR3 runs to 14 residues. V was clipped by 0 bases and J by 4 bases, with 10 bases between them. Germline-derived CDR1 and CDR2 are SGHDT and YYEEEE. The CDR3 nucleotides are TGTGCCAGCAGCTTGGTGCGGGCTTCCTATGGCTACACCTTC. Encoded protein: CASSLVRASYGYTF.

The gene calls are TRBV29-1 and TRBJ2-6; maybe TRBD1 (6 bases). Per the germline V gene, CDR1 is SQVTM and CDR2 is ANQGSEA. CDR3 size: 14 residues. V lost 7 bases, J lost 1 base, and 11 bases lay in between. The CDR3 loop reads CSATTGSGANVLTF. DNA of the CDR3: TGCAGCGCTACTACAGGGTCTGGGGCCAACGTCCTGACTTTC. Using reference TRBV29-1 and TRBJ2-6 for the parts outside the CDR3, the full variable domain is SAVISQKPSRDICQRGTSLTIQCQVDSQVTMMFWYRQQPGQSLTLIATANQGSEATYESGFVIDKFPISRPNLTFSTLTVSNMSPEDSSIYLCSATTGSGANVLTFGAGSRLTVL.

This chain connects TRBV30 to TRBJ2-7; TRBD2 is a possible D gene (5 bases). Germline values: CDR1 GTSNPN, CDR2 SVGIG (reference sequence). The CDR3 is 15 residues long. The V and J ends lost 0 bases and 4 bases respectively, with 16 bases between them. The CDR3: CAWSVGPGIGYEQYF. The DNA of the CDR3 is TGTGCCTGGAGTGTGGGCCCCGGGATAGGGTACGAGCAGTACTTC.

V usage is TRBV19 and J usage is TRBJ2-2; D gene ambiguous. The CDR3 loop spans 15 amino acids. CDR1 is LNHDA and CDR2 is SQIVND in the germline V gene (reference sequence). The V gene lost 1 base and the J gene lost 4 bases, with 10 bases spanning the gap. CDR3 amino acids: CASSIVPATTGELFF. The CDR3 nucleotides are TGTGCCAGTAGTATAGTTCCAGCTACCACCGGGGAGCTGTTTTTT. Supplemented by reference TRBV19 and TRBJ2-2, the full variable domain reads DGGITQSPKYLFRKEGQNVTLSCEQNLNHDAMYWYRQDPGQGLRLIYYSQIVNDFQKGDIAEGYSVSREKKESFPLTVTSAQKNPTAFYLCASSIVPATTGELFFGEGSRLTVL.

The chain is built from TRBV3-1 (or the pseudogene TRBV3-2) and TRBJ2-7; D gene unclear. Germline V gene sequence: CDR1 LGHDT, CDR2 YNNKEL (reference sequence). The CDR3 covers 14 residues. V dropped 1 base and J dropped 2 bases, with 9 bases sitting between them. The CDR3, as DNA: TGTGCCAGCAGCCAAGTTGGAATGCCCTACGAGCAGTACTTC. Protein sequence: CASSQVGMPYEQYF.